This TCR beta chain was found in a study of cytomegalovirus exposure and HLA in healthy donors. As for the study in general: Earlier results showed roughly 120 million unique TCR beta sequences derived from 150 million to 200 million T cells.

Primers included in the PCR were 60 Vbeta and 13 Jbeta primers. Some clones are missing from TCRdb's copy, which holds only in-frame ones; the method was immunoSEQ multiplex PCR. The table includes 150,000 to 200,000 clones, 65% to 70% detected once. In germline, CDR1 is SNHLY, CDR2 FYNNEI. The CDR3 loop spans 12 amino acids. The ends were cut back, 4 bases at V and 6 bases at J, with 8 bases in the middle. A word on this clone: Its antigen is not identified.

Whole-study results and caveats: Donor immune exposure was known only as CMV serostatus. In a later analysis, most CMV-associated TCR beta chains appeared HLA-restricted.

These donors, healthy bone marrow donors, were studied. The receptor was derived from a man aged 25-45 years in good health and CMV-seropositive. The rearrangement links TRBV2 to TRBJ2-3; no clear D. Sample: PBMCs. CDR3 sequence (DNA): TGTGCCAGCAGTGTCATTAGCGATACGCAGTATTTT. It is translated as CASSVISDTQYF.